Reported below is one TCR beta chain. The data were obtained in a study of blood T cell repertoires in COVID-19. Study-wide background: Collection of acute and convalescent COVID-19 samples took place in the United States, Italy and Spain. The cDNA or gDNA used as material had been derived from T cells, B-cell-depleted T cells, or PBMCs.

Trimming removed 8 bases from V and 0 bases from J, with 7 bases in between. Germline CDR1 reads ENHRY; CDR2 reads SYGVKD. This CDR3 comprises 13 residues. Methods used by the authors: Amplification of reference gene primers provided the estimated nucleated cell counts. Produced via immunoSEQ multiplex PCR; TCRdb's table is partial and in-frame only. Clonal size and the V and J genes are those of that table, whereas D and trimming came from the DNA. The sample includes fewer than 20,000 clones, 85% to 95% of them seen just once. Sequences were obtained from peripheral blood. This chain links TRBV10-3 with TRBJ1-4; D is possibly TRBD1 (6 bases). The clonotype was recovered from a woman between 50 and 59 years old with active COVID-19. The CDR3 nucleotides are TGTGCCATCGCAGGGGCAACTAATGAAAAACTGTTTTTT. It is translated as CAIAGATNEKLFF.